Each of the 3 T cell receptor beta chains below was sequenced from the same sample in a study of T cell responses to AZD1222 COVID-19 vaccine (dated by TCRdb to the early 2020s). The time point tag for this specimen amounts to: baseline before first vaccination. The sample's treatment or condition label, in plain terms: meningococcal conjugate vaccine given as trial control. Libraries came from the immunoSEQ multiplex PCR assay. What TCRdb holds here is the immuneACCESS table cut down to in-frame rearrangements. Part of the clones is not present; checked against another copy, under half of the missing clones reflect an unresolved V gene, and the others are unexplained. The sample contains tens of thousands of clones, around 91% of them found a single time. 4% to 6% of the sample is taken by the ten largest. The sample consisted of peripheral blood, taken on day 0 of MenACWY control vaccination. These receptors were obtained from an adult in good health.

The chain recombines TRBV6-5 with TRBJ1-1, with unresolved D. V shed 6 bases and J shed 1 base, with 9 bases lying between them. CDR3 size: 13 residues. Germline CDR1 reads MNHEY; CDR2 reads SVGAGI. CDR3 loop: CASRPRENTEAFF. The CDR3 bases are TGTGCCAGCAGACCCCGGGAGAACACTGAAGCTTTCTTT.

CDR3 in amino acids: CAISRQVGTEAFF. As DNA, the CDR3 is TGTGCCATCAGTAGACAAGTCGGCACTGAAGCTTTCTTT. This chain joins TRBV10-3 and TRBJ1-1; D call uncertain. Trimming took off 5 bases at V and 4 bases at J, with 11 bases between the two ends. The germline gives CDR1 ENHRY, CDR2 SYGVKD. The CDR3 extends over 13 amino acids.

V is TRBV10-3 and J is TRBJ2-5, with a tentative D call TRBD1 (6 bases). Trimming cost V 8 bases and J 2 bases, with 6 bases left between them. Germline loops: CDR1 ENHRY, CDR2 SYGVKD. CDR3 length: 11 amino acids. DNA of the CDR3: TGTGCCATCGGACAGCAAGAGACCCAGTACTTC. Translated, it gives CAIGQQETQYF.